This TCR beta chain came from a study of shared clonotypes between healthy human individuals. Overall study results and limits: The authors sampled blood alone, and tissue repertoires likely differ.

The CDR3 runs 13 residues. Per germline, CDR1 GTSNPN and CDR2 SVGIG (reference sequence). V was clipped by 1 base and J by 5 bases, with 11 bases between them. It was into CD45RA+ naive and CD45RA-negative memory subsets that the CD4+ cells were split. Source study methods: For the immunoSEQ data, sequences were junction-only without quality scores, so filtering differed. Repertoires were generated with immunoSEQ multiplex PCR, while TCRdb's copy carries only in-frame clones and drops some. That table is the source of V, J and clone size, and D and trimming were worked out from the DNA. Of nearly 750,000 clones detected, approximately 72% appear once; the ten largest clones hold about 1.8%. In this sample, this clone turned up many times. Its target is unknown.

The chain combines TRBV30 with TRBJ1-2, with no clear D. The sample taken for sequencing was memory CD4+ T cells sorted from blood. The subset: CD45RA-negative fraction. This TCR came from a young woman in good health. DNA for the CDR3: TGTGCCTGGAGTGCGGTCAGTTTTTATGGCTACACCTTC. Amino acid sequence: CAWSAVSFYGYTF.